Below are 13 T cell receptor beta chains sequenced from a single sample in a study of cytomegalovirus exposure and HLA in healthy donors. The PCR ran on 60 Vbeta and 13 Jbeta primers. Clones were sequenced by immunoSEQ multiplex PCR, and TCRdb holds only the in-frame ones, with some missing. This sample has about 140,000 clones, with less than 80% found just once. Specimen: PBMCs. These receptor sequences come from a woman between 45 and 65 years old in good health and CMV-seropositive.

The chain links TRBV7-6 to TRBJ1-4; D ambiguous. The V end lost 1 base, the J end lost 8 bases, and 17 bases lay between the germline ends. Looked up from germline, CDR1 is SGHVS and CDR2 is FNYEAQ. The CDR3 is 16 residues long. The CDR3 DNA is TGTGCCAGCAGCTTAGACCTCCGGGGTAGAAAGGAAAAACTGTTTTTT. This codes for CASSLDLRGRKEKLFF.

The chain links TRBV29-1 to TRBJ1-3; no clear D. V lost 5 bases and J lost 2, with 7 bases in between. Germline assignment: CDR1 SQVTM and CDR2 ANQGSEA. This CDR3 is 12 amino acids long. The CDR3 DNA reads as TGCAGCGTTTTAGTTGCTGGAAACACCATATATTTT. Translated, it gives CSVLVAGNTIYF.

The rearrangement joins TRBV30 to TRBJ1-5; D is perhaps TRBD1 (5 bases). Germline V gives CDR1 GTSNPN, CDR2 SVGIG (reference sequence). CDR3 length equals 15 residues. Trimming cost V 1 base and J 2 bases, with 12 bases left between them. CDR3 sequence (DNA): TGTGCCTGGAGTGGGAGGGGAGTGGGCAATCAGCCCCAGCATTTT. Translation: CAWSGRGVGNQPQHF.

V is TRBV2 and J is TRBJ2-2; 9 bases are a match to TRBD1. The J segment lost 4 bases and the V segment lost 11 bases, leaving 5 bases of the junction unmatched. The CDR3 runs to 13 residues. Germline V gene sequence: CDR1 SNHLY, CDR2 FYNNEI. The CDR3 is CAWGTGSTGELFF. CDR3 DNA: TGTGCCTGGGGGACAGGGTCCACCGGGGAGCTGTTTTTT.

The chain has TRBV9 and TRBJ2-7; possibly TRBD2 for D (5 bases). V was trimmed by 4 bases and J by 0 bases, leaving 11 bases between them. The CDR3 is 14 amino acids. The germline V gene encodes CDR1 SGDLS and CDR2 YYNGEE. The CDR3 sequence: CASSLEGSSYEQYF. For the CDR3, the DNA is TGTGCCAGCAGCCTTGAAGGGAGCTCCTACGAGCAGTACTTC.

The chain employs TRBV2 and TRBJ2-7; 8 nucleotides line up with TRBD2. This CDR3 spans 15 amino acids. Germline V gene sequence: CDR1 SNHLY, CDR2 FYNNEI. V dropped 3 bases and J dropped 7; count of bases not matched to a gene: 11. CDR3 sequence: CASSDSGGPLGEQYF. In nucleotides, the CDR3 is TGTGCCAGCAGTGATTCGGGGGGGCCTTTGGGGGAGCAGTACTTC.

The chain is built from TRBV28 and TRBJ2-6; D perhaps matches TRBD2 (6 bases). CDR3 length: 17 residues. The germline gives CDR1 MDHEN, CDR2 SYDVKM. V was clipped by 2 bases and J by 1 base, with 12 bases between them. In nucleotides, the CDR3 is TGTGCCAGCAGTTTAACTGGCGGAGGGTCTGGGGCCAACGTCCTGACTTTC. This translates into CASSLTGGGSGANVLTF.

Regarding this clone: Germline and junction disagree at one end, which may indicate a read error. The CDR3 sequence: CASSPVLGGETQYF. CDR3 nucleotide sequence: TGTGCTAGCAGCCCCGTTTTAGGGGGAGAGACCCAGTACTTC. This rearrangement joins TRBV7-7 to TRBJ2-5; D is perhaps TRBD1 (6 bases). The CDR3 sequence is 14 residues long. In germline, CDR1 is SSHAT, CDR2 FNYEAQ (reference sequence).

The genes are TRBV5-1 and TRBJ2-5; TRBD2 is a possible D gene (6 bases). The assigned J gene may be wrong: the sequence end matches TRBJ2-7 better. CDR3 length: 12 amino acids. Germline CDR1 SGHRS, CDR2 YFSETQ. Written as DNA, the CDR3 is TGCGCCAGCAGCTTCGGAGGGATCGAGCAGTACTTC. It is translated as CASSFGGIEQYF.

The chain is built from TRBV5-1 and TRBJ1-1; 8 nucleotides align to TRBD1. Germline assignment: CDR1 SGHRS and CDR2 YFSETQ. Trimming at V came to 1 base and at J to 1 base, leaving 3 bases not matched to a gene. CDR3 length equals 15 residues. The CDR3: CASSLLTGENTEAFF. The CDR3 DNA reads TGCGCCAGCAGCTTGTTGACAGGGGAGAACACTGAAGCTTTCTTT. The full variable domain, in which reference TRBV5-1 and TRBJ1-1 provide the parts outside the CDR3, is KAGVTQTPRYLIKTRGQQVTLSCSPISGHRSVSWYQQTPGQGLQFLFEYFSETQRNKGNFPGRFSGRQFSNSRSEMNVSTLELGDSALYLCASSLLTGENTEAFFGQGTRLTVV.

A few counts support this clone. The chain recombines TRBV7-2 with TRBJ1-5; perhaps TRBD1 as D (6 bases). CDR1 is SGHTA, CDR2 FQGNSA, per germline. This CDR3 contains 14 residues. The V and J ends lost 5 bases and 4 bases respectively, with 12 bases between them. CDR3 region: CASSRTARNQPQHF. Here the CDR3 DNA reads TGTGCCAGCAGCCGGACAGCCCGGAATCAGCCCCAGCATTTT.

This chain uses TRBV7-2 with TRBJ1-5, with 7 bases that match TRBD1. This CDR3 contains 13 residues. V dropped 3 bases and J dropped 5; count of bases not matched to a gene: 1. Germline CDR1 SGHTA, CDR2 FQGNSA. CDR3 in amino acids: CASSFGTDQPQHF. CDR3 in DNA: TGTGCCAGCAGCTTTGGGACAGATCAGCCCCAGCATTTT.

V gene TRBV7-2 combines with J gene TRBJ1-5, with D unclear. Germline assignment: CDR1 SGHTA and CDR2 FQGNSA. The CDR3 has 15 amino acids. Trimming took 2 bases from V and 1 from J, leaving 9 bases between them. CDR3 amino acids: CASSLSVRSNQPQHF. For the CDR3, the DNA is TGTGCCAGCAGCTTAAGCGTTAGGAGCAATCAGCCCCAGCATTTT.